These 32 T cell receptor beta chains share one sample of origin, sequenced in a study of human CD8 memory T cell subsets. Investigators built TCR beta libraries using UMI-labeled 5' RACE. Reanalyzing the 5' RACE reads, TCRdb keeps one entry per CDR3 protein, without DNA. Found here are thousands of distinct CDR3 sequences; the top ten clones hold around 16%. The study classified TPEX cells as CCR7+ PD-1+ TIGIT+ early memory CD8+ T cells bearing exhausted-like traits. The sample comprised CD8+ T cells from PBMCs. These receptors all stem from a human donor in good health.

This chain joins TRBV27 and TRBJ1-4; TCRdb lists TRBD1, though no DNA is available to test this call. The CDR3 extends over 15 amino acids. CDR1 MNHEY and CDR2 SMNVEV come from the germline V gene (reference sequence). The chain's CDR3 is CASGQGTIGSEKLFF. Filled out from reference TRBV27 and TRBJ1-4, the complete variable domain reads EAQVTQNPRYLITVTGKKLTVTCSQNMNHEYMSWYRQDPGLGLRQIYYSMNVEVTDKGDVPEGYKVSRKEKRNFPLILESPSPNQTSLYFCASGQGTIGSEKLFFGSGTQLSVL.

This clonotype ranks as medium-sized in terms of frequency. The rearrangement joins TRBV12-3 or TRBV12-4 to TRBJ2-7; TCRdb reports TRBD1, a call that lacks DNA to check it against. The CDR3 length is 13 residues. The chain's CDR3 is CASSNPWGYEQYF.

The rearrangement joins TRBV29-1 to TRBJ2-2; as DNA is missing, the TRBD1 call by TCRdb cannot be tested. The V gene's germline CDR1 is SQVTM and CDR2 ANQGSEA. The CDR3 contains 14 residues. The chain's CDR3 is CSVEGQGVAGELFF.

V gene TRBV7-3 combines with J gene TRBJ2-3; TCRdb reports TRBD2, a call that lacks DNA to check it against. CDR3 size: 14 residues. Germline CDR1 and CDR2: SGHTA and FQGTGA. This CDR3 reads CASSFAGGPDTQYF. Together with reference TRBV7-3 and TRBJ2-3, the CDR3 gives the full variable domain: GAGVSQTPSNKVTEKGKYVELRCDPISGHTALYWYRQSLGQGPEFLIYFQGTGAADDSGLPNDRFFAVRPEGSVSTLKIQRTERGDSAVYLCASSFAGGPDTQYFGPGTRLTVL.

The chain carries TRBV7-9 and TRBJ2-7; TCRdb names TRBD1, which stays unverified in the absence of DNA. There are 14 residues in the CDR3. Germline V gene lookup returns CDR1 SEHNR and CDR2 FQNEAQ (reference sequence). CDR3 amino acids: CASRPGTGAYEQYF.

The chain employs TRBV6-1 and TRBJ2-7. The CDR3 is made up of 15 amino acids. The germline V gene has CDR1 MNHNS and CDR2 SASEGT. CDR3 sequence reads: CASSPDLSYLYEQYF.

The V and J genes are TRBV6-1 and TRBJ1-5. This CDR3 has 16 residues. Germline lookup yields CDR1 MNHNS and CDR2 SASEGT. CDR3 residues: CASSEARGFGNQPQHF.

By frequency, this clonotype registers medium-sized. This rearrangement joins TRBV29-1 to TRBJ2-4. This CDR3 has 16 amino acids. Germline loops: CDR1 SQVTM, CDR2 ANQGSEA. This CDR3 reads CSVVWVPFGSGNIQYF. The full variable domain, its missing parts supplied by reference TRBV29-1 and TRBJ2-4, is SAVISQKPSRDICQRGTSLTIQCQVDSQVTMMFWYRQQPGQSLTLIATANQGSEATYESGFVIDKFPISRPNLTFSTLTVSNMSPEDSSIYLCSVVWVPFGSGNIQYFGAGTRLSVL.

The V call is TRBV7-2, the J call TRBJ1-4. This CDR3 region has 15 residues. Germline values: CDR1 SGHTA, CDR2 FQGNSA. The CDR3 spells CASSLWGGINEKLFF.

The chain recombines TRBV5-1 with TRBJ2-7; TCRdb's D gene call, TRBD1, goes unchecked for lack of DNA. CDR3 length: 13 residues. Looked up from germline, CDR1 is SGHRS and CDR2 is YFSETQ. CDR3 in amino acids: CASSFGGNDEQYF.

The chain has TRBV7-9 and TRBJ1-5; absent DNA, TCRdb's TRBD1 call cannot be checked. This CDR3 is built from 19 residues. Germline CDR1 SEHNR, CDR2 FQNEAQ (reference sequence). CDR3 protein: CASSSDRDSKSDSNQPQHF.

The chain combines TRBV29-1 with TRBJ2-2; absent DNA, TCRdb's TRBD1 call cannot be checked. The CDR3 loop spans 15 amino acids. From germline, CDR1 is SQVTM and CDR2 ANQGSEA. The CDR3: CSVLTGTGDTGELFF.

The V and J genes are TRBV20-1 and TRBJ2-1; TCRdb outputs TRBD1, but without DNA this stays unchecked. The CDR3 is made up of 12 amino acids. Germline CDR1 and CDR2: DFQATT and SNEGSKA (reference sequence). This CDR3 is CSAKGQGNEQFF.

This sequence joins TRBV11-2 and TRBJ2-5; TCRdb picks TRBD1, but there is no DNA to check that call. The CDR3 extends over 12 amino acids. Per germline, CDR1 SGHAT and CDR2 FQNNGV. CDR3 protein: CASSLERGTQYF.

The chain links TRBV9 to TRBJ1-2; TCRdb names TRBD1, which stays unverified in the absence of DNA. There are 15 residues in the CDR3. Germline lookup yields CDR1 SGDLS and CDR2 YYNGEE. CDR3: CASSAAGGIGHGYTF. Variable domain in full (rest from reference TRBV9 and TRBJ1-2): DSGVTQTPKHLITATGQRVTLRCSPRSGDLSVYWYQQSLDQGLQFLIQYYNGEERAKGNILERFSAQQFPDLHSELNLSSLELGDSALYFCASSAAGGIGHGYTFGSGTRLTVV.

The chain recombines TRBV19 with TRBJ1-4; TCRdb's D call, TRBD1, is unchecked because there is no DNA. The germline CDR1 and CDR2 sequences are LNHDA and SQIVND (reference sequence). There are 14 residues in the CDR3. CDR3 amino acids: CASSPGLGEEKLFF.

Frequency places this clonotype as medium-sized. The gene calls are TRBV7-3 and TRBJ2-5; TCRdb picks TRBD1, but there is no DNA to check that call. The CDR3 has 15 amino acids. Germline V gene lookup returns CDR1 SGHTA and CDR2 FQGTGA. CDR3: CASRQGVSAQETQYF.

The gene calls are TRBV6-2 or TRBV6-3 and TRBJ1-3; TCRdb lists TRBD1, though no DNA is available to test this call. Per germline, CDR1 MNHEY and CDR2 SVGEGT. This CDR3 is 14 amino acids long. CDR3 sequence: CASGTGGSGNTIYF.

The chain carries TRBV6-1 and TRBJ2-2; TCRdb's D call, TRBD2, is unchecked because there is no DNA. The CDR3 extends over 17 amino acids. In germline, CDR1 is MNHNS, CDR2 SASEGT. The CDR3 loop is CASSEEIAFRAPGELFF.

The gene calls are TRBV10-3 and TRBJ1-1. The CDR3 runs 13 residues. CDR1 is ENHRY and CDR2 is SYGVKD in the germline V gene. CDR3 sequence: CAISESGNTEAFF.

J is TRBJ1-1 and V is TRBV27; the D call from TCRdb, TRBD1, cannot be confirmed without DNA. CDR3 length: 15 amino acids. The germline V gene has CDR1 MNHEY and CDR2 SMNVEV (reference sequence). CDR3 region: CASSSPGAGDTEAFF.

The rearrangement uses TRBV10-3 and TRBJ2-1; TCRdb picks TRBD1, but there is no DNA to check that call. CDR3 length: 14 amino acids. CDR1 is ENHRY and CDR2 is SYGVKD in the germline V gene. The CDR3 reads CAIKGQGSSDEQFF.

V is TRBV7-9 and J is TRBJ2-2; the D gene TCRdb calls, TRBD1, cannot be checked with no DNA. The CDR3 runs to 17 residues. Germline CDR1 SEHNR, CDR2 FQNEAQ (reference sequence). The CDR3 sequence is CASTPLGRGRRTGELFF.

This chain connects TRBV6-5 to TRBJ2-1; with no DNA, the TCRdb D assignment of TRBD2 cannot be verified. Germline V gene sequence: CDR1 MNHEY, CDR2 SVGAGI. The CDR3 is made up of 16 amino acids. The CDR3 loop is CASSYHRLADYNEQFF.

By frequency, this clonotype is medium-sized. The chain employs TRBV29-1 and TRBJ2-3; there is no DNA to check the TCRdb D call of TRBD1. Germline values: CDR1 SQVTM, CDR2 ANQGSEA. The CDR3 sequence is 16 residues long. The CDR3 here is CSVDGTGVFSTDTQYF.

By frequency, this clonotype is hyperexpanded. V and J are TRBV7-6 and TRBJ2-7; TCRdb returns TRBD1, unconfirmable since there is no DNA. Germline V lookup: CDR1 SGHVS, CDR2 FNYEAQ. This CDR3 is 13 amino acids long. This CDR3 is CASSPRPGGEQYF.

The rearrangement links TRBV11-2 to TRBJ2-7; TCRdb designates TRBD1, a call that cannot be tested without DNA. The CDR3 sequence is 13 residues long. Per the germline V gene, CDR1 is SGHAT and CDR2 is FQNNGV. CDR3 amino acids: CASSRGASYEQYF.

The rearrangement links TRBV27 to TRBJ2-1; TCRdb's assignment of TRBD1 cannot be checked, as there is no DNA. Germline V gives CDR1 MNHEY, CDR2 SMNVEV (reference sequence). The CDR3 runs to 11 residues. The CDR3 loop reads CASSSGVEQFF.

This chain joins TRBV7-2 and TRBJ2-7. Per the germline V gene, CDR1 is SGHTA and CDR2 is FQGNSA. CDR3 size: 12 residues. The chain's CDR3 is CASSVRSYEQYF.

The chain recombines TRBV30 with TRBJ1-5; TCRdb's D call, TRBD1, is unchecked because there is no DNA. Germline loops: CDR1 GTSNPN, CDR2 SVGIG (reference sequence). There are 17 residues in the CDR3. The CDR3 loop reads CAWSVGPGGTGNQPQHF.

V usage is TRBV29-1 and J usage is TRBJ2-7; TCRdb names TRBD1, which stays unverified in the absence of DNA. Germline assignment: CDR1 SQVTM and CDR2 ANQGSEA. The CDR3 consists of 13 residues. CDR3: CSVDTGTSYEQYF.

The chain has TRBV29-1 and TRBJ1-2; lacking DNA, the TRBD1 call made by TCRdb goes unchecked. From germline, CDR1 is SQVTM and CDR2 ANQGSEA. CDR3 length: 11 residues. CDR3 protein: CSAGTGNGYTF.